The present T cell receptor (beta chain) was sequenced within a study of cytomegalovirus exposure and HLA in healthy donors. Study findings and constraints: Most TCR beta V segments were productive about 87% or about 30% of the time in an earlier analysis. Per published reports, the classifier diagnosed cytomegalovirus status with high specificity and sensitivity. A later analysis associated 15,000 or so TCR beta sequences with HLA alleles at a 0.05 false discovery rate.

In the case of this clone: Its antigen is not identified.

The CDR3 runs 15 residues. V shed 0 bases and J shed 3 bases, with 12 bases lying between them. Germline CDR1 is MNHNY and CDR2 is SVGAGI (reference sequence). The PCR had 60 Vbeta and 13 Jbeta primers. Sequencing used immunoSEQ multiplex PCR; TCRdb keeps in-frame clones, though not all of them. The repertoire holds 200,000 to 250,000 clones, over 70% seen once, with approximately 0.71% in the top ten. What was sequenced was PBMCs. The sequence derives from a boy under 10 years old in good health and CMV-seronegative. The V gene is TRBV6-6, the J gene TRBJ2-7, with D possibly matching TRBD2 (6 bases). CDR3 sequence: CASSYSEGPGYEQYF. The CDR3, as DNA: TGTGCCAGCAGTTACTCGGAGGGGCCGGGCTACGAGCAGTACTTC.